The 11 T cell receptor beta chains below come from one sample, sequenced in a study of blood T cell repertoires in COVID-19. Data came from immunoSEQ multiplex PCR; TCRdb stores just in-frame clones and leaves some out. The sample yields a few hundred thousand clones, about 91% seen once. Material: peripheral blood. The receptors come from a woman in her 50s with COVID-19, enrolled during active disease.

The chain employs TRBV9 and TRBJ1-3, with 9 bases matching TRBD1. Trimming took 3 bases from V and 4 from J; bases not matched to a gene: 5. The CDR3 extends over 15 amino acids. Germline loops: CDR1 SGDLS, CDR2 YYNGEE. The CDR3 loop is CASSAGQGTGNTIYF. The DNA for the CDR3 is TGTGCCAGCAGCGCGGGACAGGGAACGGGAAACACCATATATTTT.

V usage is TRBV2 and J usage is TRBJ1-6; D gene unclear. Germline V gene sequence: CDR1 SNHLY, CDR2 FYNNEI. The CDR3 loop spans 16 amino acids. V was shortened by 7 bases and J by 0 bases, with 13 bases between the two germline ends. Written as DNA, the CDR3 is TGTGCCAGCACCGAAAGTCGGAGCTCCTATAATTCACCCCTCCACTTT. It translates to CASTESRSSYNSPLHF.

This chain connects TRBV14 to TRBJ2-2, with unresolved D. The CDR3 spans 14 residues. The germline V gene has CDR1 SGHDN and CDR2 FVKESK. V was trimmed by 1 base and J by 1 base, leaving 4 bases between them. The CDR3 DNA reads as TGTGCCAGCAGCCAAGTCCAGAACACCGGGGAGCTGTTTTTT. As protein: CASSQVQNTGELFF.

The CDR3 DNA reads TGTGCCAGCAGCGTTGGGGACACCTCCTACGAGCAGTACTTC. Its translation: CASSVGDTSYEQYF. The chain links TRBV9 to TRBJ2-7; TRBD1 might be the D (6 bases). This CDR3 has 14 residues. V was shortened by 2 bases and J by 0 bases, with 9 bases between the two germline ends. CDR1 SGDLS and CDR2 YYNGEE come from the germline V gene.

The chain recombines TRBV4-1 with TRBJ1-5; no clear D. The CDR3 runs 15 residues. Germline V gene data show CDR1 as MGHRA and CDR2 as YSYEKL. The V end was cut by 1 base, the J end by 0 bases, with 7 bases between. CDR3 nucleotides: TGCGCCAGCAGCCAAGGACTAGTTAGCAATCAGCCCCAGCATTTT. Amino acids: CASSQGLVSNQPQHF.

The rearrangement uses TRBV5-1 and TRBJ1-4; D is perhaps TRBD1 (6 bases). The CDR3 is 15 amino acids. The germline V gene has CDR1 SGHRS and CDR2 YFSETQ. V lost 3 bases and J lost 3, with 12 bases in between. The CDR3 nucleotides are TGCGCCAGCAGCTCGGACAGACGGGCTAATGAAAAACTGTTTTTT. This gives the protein CASSSDRRANEKLFF.

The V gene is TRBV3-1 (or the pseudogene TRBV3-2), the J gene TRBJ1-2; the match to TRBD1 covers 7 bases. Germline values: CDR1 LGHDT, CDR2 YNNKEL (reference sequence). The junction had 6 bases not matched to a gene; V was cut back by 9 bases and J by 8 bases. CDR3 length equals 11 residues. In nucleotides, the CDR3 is TGTGCCAGGAGACAGGGTGAAGGCTACACCTTC. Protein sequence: CARRQGEGYTF.

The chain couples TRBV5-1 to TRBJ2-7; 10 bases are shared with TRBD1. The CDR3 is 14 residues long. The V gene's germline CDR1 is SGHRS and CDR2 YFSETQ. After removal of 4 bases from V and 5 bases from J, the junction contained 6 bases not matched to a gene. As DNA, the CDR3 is TGCGCCAGCAGCCACCGGGACAGGGGTGACGAGCAGTACTTC. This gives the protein CASSHRDRGDEQYF.

The CDR3 DNA reads as TGTGCCAGCAGCGTAGGGAGGGGCGGGTACCAAGAGACCCAGTACTTC. It translates to CASSVGRGGYQETQYF. The chain carries TRBV9 and TRBJ2-5; D may be TRBD2 (6 bases). Germline V gene sequence: CDR1 SGDLS, CDR2 YYNGEE. The CDR3 contains 16 residues. V lost 0 bases to trimming and J lost 0 bases, with 12 bases between them.

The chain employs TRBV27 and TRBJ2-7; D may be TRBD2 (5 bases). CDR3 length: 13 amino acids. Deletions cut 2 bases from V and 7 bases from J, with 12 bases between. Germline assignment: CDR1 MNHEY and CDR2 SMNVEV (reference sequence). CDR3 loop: CASSLKRVGEQYF. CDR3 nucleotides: TGTGCCAGCAGTTTAAAGAGGGTGGGAGAGCAGTACTTC.

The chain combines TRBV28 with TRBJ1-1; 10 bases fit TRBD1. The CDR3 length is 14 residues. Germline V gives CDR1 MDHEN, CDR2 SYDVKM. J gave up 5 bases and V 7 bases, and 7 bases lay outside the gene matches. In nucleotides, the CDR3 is TGTGCCAGCACCGCTGGACAGGGGGGTACTGAAGCTTTCTTT. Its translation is CASTAGQGGTEAFF.